This T cell receptor beta chain is from a study of T cells after yellow fever vaccination. Across the study: SMART-Seq v4 Ultra Low Input served to prepare low-cell-number fractions.

The CDR3 spans 14 residues. The germline CDR1 and CDR2 sequences are LNHDA and SQIVND (reference sequence). 5'RACE template switching produced TCR cDNA carrying a universal primer site and UMIs. TCRdb re-called the 5' RACE reads through MiXCR, storing one row per CDR3 protein. Among 300,000 or so distinct CDR3 sequences listed, about 4% were seen once. Study-wide results and limits: Abundant clonotypes (contaminants from the bulk population) could be present in FACS-sorted repertoires. Reappearance after the booster was seen for most primary-vaccination clones, at more than 95% CD4 and around 90% CD8.

This clonotype was detected a few times. Its antigen is still unknown. At one end, the junction sequence differs from germline, possibly due to a read error. This TCR came from a young man who received the YFV17D yellow fever vaccine. The source material was PBMCs, sampled 5 days after the yellow fever booster vaccination. This chain links TRBV19 with TRBJ2-1; D is perhaps TRBD1 or TRBD2 (6 bases each). The CDR3: CASSIGGAGTPGVF. DNA of the CDR3: TGTGCCAGTAGTATAGGCGGGGCGGGGACACCCGGTGTCTTC.